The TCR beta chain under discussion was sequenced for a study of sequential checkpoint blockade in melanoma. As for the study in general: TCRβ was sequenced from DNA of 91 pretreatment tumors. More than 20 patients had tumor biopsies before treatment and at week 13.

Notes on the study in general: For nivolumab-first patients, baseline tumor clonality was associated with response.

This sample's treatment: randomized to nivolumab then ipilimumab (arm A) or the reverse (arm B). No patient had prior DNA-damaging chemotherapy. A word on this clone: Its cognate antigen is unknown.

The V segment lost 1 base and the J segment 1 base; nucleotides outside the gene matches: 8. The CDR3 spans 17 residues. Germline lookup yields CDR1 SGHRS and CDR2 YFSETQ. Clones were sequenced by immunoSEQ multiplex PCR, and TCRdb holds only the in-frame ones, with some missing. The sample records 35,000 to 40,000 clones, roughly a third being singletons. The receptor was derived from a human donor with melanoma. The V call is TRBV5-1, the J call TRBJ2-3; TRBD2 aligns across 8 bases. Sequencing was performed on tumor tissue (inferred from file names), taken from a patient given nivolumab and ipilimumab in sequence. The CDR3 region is CASSLQVAGGGTDTQYF. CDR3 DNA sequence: TGCGCCAGCAGCTTGCAGGTCGCGGGGGGTGGCACAGATACGCAGTATTTT.